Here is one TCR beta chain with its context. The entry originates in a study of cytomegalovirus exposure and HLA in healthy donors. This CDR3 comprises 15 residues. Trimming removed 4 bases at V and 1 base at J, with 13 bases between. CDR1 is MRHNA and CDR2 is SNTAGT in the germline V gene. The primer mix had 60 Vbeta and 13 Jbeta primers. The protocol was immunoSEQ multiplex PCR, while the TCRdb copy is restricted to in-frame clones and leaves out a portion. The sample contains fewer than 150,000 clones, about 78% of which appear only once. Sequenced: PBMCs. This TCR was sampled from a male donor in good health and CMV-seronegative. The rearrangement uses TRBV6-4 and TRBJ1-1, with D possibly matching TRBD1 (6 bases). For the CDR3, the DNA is TGTGCCAGCAGTGCCGGATGGGGGCCGAACACTGAAGCTTTCTTT. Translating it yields CASSAGWGPNTEAFF.